These 21 T cell receptor beta chains were sequenced from one sample in a study of T cell changes during pregnancy in multiple sclerosis. TCRdb's copy holds only in-frame clones and misses some; the assay was immunoSEQ multiplex PCR. The sample contains about 110,000 clones, just under 95% of which appear only once. The sample in question was peripheral blood, obtained in the third trimester of pregnancy. Receptors were obtained from a female donor in good health, enrolled as a control in a pregnancy study.

In its sample, this clone was seen once. The chain links TRBV7-9 to TRBJ1-1; D remains ambiguous. This CDR3 has 13 residues. Germline V gene lookup returns CDR1 SEHNR and CDR2 FQNEAQ (reference sequence). With 5 bases removed from V and 8 bases from J, the gap between germline ends came to 15 bases. CDR3 sequence (DNA): TGTGCCAGCAGCCAGGCTAACAGAGCAGAAGCTTTCTTT. This gives the protein CASSQANRAEAFF.

The chain couples TRBV4-2 to TRBJ2-1; 12 nucleotides line up with TRBD2. The CDR3 is made up of 16 amino acids. From germline, CDR1 is LGHNA and CDR2 YNFKEQ. Trimming cost V 2 bases and J 7 bases; bases outside gene matches: 6. The DNA of the CDR3 is TGTGCCAGCAGCCAATTACTAGCGGGGGGTTTAAATGAGCAGTTCTTC. It yields the protein CASSQLLAGGLNEQFF.

This chain uses TRBV6-1 with TRBJ1-4; 10 positions agree with TRBD1. Trimming at V came to 1 base and at J to 7 bases, leaving 6 bases not matched to a gene. The germline gives CDR1 MNHNS, CDR2 SASEGT. The CDR3 extends over 16 amino acids. The CDR3 coding sequence is TGTGCCAGCAGTGAAGGTCAAGGGACAGGGGCTGAAAAACTGTTTTTT. It translates to CASSEGQGTGAEKLFF.

In regard to this clone: In the same sample, other DNA sequences code for this CDR3. The rearrangement links TRBV19 to TRBJ1-2; D not certain. Trimming pared 2 bases from V and 4 bases from J, leaving 5 bases between. This CDR3 is built from 12 residues. Germline assignment: CDR1 LNHDA and CDR2 SQIVND (reference sequence). CDR3 in amino acids: CASSISGYGYTF. The CDR3 nucleotides are TGTGCCAGTAGTATAAGCGGCTATGGCTACACCTTC.

The chain couples TRBV19 to TRBJ1-2, with 9 nucleotides matching TRBD1. Germline CDR1 and CDR2: LNHDA and SQIVND (reference sequence). The trim removed 11 bases at V and 6 bases at J, leaving 13 bases unmatched. The CDR3 length is 14 residues. CDR3 nucleotides: TGTGCCGTTACCGGGACAGGGAAAATGAATGGCTACACCTTC. This sequence encodes CAVTGTGKMNGYTF. The whole variable domain, remainder taken from reference TRBV19 and TRBJ1-2, is DGGITQSPKYLFRKEGQNVTLSCEQNLNHDAMYWYRQDPGQGLRLIYYSQIVNDFQKGDIAEGYSVSREKKESFPLTVTSAQKNPTAFYLCAVTGTGKMNGYTFGSGTRLTVV.

The rearrangement uses TRBV27 and TRBJ2-1; 9 nucleotides match TRBD1. Germline V CDR1 and CDR2: MNHEY, SMNVEV (reference sequence). The CDR3 extends over 18 amino acids. V was clipped by 4 bases and J by 0 bases; unmatched bases: 10. The CDR3 spells CASSSGGQGLISYNEQFF. The CDR3 bases are TGTGCCAGCAGTTCGGGGGGACAGGGACTCATCTCCTACAATGAGCAGTTCTTC.

The V and J genes are TRBV10-3 and TRBJ2-3; 10 bases map to TRBD1. The germline V gene has CDR1 ENHRY and CDR2 SYGVKD. Germline trimming cut 6 bases from V and 2 bases from J; bases unmatched to any gene: 5. CDR3 length: 15 residues. The DNA of the CDR3 is TGTGCCATCAGGGGACAGGGGTCCCTCACAGATACGCAGTATTTT. Translation gives CAIRGQGSLTDTQYF.

The J gene is TRBJ2-2, the V gene TRBV7-3; D call uncertain. The length of the CDR3 is 14 residues. Trimming removed 2 bases at V and 2 bases at J, with 6 bases between. CDR1 is SGHTA, CDR2 FQGTGA, per germline. The CDR3 sequence is CASSLGGNTGELFF. In DNA form, the CDR3 reads TGTGCCAGCAGCTTAGGCGGAAACACCGGGGAGCTGTTTTTT.

V usage is TRBV9 and J usage is TRBJ2-5; a possible D gene is TRBD2 (6 bases). The V end lost 0 bases, the J end lost 5 bases, and 11 bases lay between the germline ends. Germline V gene sequence: CDR1 SGDLS, CDR2 YYNGEE. This CDR3 is built from 14 residues. The CDR3 sequence: CASSVATSWETQYF. For the CDR3, the DNA is TGTGCCAGCAGCGTAGCTACTAGCTGGGAGACCCAGTACTTC.

The chain couples TRBV18 to TRBJ1-3; the D gene is possibly TRBD1 (6 bases). Germline CDR1 is KGHSH and CDR2 is LQKENI. The CDR3 spans 14 residues. The V and J ends lost 4 bases and 3 bases respectively, with 10 bases between them. The CDR3 protein is CASSLGTYGNTIYF. CDR3 bases: TGTGCCAGCTCACTCGGGACATATGGAAACACCATATATTTT.

As regards this clone: Within the sample, other DNA sequences also encode this same CDR3. The chain employs TRBV4-2 and TRBJ1-1; TRBD1 agrees at 8 bases. This CDR3 has 16 amino acids. The germline V gene has CDR1 LGHNA and CDR2 YNFKEQ. Trimming took 3 bases from V and 1 from J; bases not matched to a gene: 7. This CDR3 reads CASSHSDRGTNTEAFF. DNA for the CDR3: TGTGCCAGCAGCCACAGCGACAGGGGTACGAACACTGAAGCTTTCTTT.

V usage is TRBV5-4 and J usage is TRBJ1-4; 8 bases fit TRBD1. This CDR3 contains 16 residues. V was pared by 2 bases and J by 13 bases, with 16 bases of the junction left unmatched. Germline V gene data show CDR1 as SGHNT and CDR2 as YYREEE (reference sequence). CDR3 coding DNA: TGTGCCAGCAGCTTAGGACAGGGAGTGCCCCAGGGCCGACTGTTTTTT. This codes for CASSLGQGVPQGRLFF.

The chain has TRBV19 and TRBJ1-6; D is unclear. The V gene's germline CDR1 is LNHDA and CDR2 SQIVND (reference sequence). The CDR3 runs 12 residues. V was trimmed by 6 bases and J by 13 bases, leaving 13 bases between them. The CDR3 protein is CASRSQSAPLHF. The CDR3 DNA sequence: TGTGCCAGTAGATCTCAGTCTGCTCCCCTCCACTTT.

The rearrangement uses TRBV19 and TRBJ1-2; 7 positions agree with TRBD1. CDR3 length: 14 amino acids. Germline values: CDR1 LNHDA, CDR2 SQIVND (reference sequence). Germline trimming cut 1 base from V and 7 bases from J; bases unmatched to any gene: 6. CDR3 DNA: TGTGCCAGTAGTATAGGAAGGGGGCTATCTGGCTACACCTTC. Protein sequence: CASSIGRGLSGYTF.

The chain carries TRBV6-5 and TRBJ2-3; 8 bases agree with TRBD2. In germline, CDR1 is MNHEY, CDR2 SVGAGI. The V and J ends lost 4 bases and 5 bases, in that order; junction bases with no gene match: 5. This CDR3 is built from 14 residues. The CDR3 region has the DNA TGTGCCAGCAGTTCAACGGGGGGGGAAGATACGCAGTATTTT. It yields the protein CASSSTGGEDTQYF.

The table lists this clone with a count of one. This chain uses TRBV7-9 with TRBJ2-7; no firm D call. The CDR3 contains 16 residues. Germline lookup yields CDR1 SEHNR and CDR2 FQNEAQ (reference sequence). Between the trimmed V and J ends, which lost 2 bases and 2 bases, there was a span of 16 bases. The CDR3 region is CASSLMTGLAPYEQYF. As DNA, the CDR3 is TGTGCCAGCAGCTTAATGACTGGCCTTGCCCCCTACGAGCAGTACTTC.

Comments on this clone: This sample also contains other DNA sequences that code for the same CDR3. This chain joins TRBV7-2 and TRBJ2-7; D is unclear. Germline V gives CDR1 SGHTA, CDR2 FQGNSA. This CDR3 spans 12 amino acids. Trimming shortened V by 6 bases and J by 0 bases, and 6 bases separated the two germline ends. Here the CDR3 reads CASSSSSYEQYF. In nucleotides, the CDR3 is TGTGCCAGCAGTTCGAGCTCCTACGAGCAGTACTTC.

The chain links TRBV4-3 to TRBJ1-2; 8 bases align to TRBD1. This CDR3 contains 16 residues. From germline, CDR1 is LGHNA and CDR2 YSLEER. J gave up 6 bases and V 0 bases, and 9 bases lay outside the gene matches. CDR3 region: CASSQDRQGARDGYTF. The CDR3 DNA reads TGCGCCAGCAGCCAAGATCGGCAGGGGGCGCGTGATGGCTACACCTTC.

This clone was found a few times. J is TRBJ1-4 and V is TRBV10-3, with D unresolved. The CDR3 spans 12 residues. Germline CDR1 and CDR2: ENHRY and SYGVKD. Trimming took off 0 bases at V and 8 bases at J, with 4 bases between the two ends. CDR3 DNA: TGTGCCATCAGTGAGTCACAAGAAAAACTGTTTTTT. Residues: CAISESQEKLFF.

V is TRBV18 and J is TRBJ1-2; D uncertain. There are 14 residues in the CDR3. V was shortened by 1 base and J by 2 bases, with 8 bases between the two germline ends. Germline V lookup: CDR1 KGHSH, CDR2 LQKENI. Here the CDR3 reads CASSPRAGNYGYTF. Here the CDR3 DNA reads TGTGCCAGCTCACCACGGGCCGGAAACTATGGCTACACCTTC. Variable domain in full (rest from reference TRBV18 and TRBJ1-2): NAGVMQNPRHLVRRRGQEARLRCSPMKGHSHVYWYRQLPEEGLKFMVYLQKENIIDESGMPKERFSAEFPKEGPSILRIQQVVRGDSAAYFCASSPRAGNYGYTFGSGTRLTVV.

The chain carries TRBV19 and TRBJ1-4; tentative D call: TRBD1 (5 bases). Germline loops: CDR1 LNHDA, CDR2 SQIVND (reference sequence). The length of the CDR3 is 18 residues. V was pared by 2 bases and J by 4 bases, with 20 bases between. The CDR3 spells CASSISGGSRRRNEKLFF. CDR3 DNA sequence: TGTGCCAGTAGTATATCGGGGGGGTCCCGCAGGCGTAATGAAAAACTGTTTTTT. The whole variable domain, remainder taken from reference TRBV19 and TRBJ1-4, is DGGITQSPKYLFRKEGQNVTLSCEQNLNHDAMYWYRQDPGQGLRLIYYSQIVNDFQKGDIAEGYSVSREKKESFPLTVTSAQKNPTAFYLCASSISGGSRRRNEKLFFGSGTQLSVL.